This T cell receptor (beta chain) derives from a study of shared clonotypes between healthy human individuals. CDR1 and CDR2 (germline): KGHSH, LQKENI. CDR3 size: 13 residues. Trimming stripped 4 bases from V and 5 bases from J, with 9 bases between. Some clones are missing from TCRdb's copy, which holds only in-frame ones; the method was immunoSEQ multiplex PCR. This table has 95,000 to 120,000 clones, 68% appearing once. The sequenced sample consisted of memory CD8+ T cells sorted from blood. Subset of the sample: CD45RO+ cells pooled with CCR7-negative TemRA cells. The chain couples TRBV18 to TRBJ1-5, with no clear D. The sequence was collected from a woman aged 30 to 39 in good health. The CDR3 DNA follows: TGTGCCAGCTCACTTCGGGTTGATCAGCCCCAGCATTTT. Translating gives CASSLRVDQPQHF.